Listed below are T cell receptor beta chains from one sample, sequenced in a study of early T cells in non-severe SARS-CoV-2 infection. TCRdb itself ran the 5' RACE reads through MiXCR, one entry per CDR3 protein. The sample gives some 29,000 distinct CDR3 sequences, roughly 4.7% of which show up once; about 6.5% is in the top ten. Sequencing used whole blood. The origin of the receptors is an adult who was a healthcare worker with PCR-confirmed SARS-CoV-2 infection or an uninfected control (not recorded which). Each CDR3 is given with its conserved first and last residue. The order of the fields is D gene, clone size, J gene, V gene, CDR3 DNA, CDR3 protein. A D gene is named only where the DNA matches it firmly. Part of the rows lack a size; the others show once, few, many or a class for expanded clones.

>.|.|TRBJ1-1|TRBV6-6
TGTGCCAGCAGTTACCGGGACAAGAACACTGAAGCTTTCTTT
CASSYRDKNTEAFF
>.|few|TRBJ2-2|TRBV11-2
TGTGCCAGCAGCCTAGTGGCAGGGTGGGGCACCGGGGAGCTGTTTTTT
CASSLVAGWGTGELFF
>TRBD1|many|TRBJ2-7|TRBV3-1
TGTGCCAGCAGCCAGGGACAGGTACGCTCCTACGAGCAGTACTTC
CASSQGQVRSYEQYF
>.|many|TRBJ1-1|TRBV29-1
TGCAGCGTTGAATGGGGTGGGGACCCTCAAGGTGGAACTGAAGCTTTCTTT
CSVEWGGDPQGGTEAFF
>.|many|TRBJ2-6|TRBV20-1
TGCAGTGCAAGACAGCCCTCTGGGGCCAACGTCCTGACTTTC
CSARQPSGANVLTF
>TRBD2|many|TRBJ2-3|TRBV5-1
TGCGCCAGCAGCTTTAACGGGGGGGCTGCAGATACGCAGTATTTT
CASSFNGGAADTQYF
>.|many|TRBJ2-5|TRBV20-1
TGCAGTGCTAGATCCGAGGGGGGCCCGGAGACCCAGTACTTC
CSARSEGGPETQYF
>TRBD1|few|TRBJ1-2|TRBV4-1
TGCGCCAGCAGCCCATGGACAGGGGTGATCCAAAACTATGGCTACACCTTC
CASSPWTGVIQNYGYTF
>TRBD2|many|TRBJ2-5|TRBV20-1
TGCAGTGCTAGAGATGGGACTAGCGTTTTAGAGACCCAGTACTTC
CSARDGTSVLETQYF
>TRBD2|many|TRBJ2-3|TRBV6-5
TGTGCCAGCAGTTACTCTAGCGGGGGGTTTACAGATACGCAGTATTTT
CASSYSSGGFTDTQYF
>.|few|TRBJ2-4|TRBV11-2
TGTGCCAGCAGCTTAGCGGCCAAAAACATTCAGTACTTC
CASSLAAKNIQYF
>TRBD1|many|TRBJ2-7|TRBV7-2
TGTGCCAGCAGCCAGGGGGCCTACGAGCAGTACTTC
CASSQGAYEQYF
>.|many|TRBJ2-2|TRBV7-6
TGTGCCAGCAGCTTAGCATCAGGGGAGGTCACCGGGGAGCTGTTTTTT
CASSLASGEVTGELFF
>.|.|TRBJ2-1|TRBV7-6
TGTGCCAGCAGCCCCTCGAACAGTCACAATGAGCAGTTCTTC
CASSPSNSHNEQFF
>TRBD1|few|TRBJ1-1|TRBV29-1
TGCAGCGTCATGACAGGGGGCACTGAAGCTTTCTTT
CSVMTGGTEAFF
>TRBD1|many|TRBJ2-7|TRBV18
TGTGCCAGCTCACTTACCCGGGACAGGGGGATCCACGAGCAGTACTTC
CASSLTRDRGIHEQYF
>.|.|TRBJ2-2|TRBV14
TGTGCCAGCAGCCAAGCGCGCGCCGGGGAGCTGTTTTTT
CASSQARAGELFF
>.|many|TRBJ2-3|TRBV13
TGTGCCAGCAGCTTAAGCCCCTCCACAGATACGCAGTATTTT
CASSLSPSTDTQYF
>.|many|TRBJ2-1|TRBV3-1
TGTGCCAGCAGCCCGGCCTACAATGAGCAGTTCTTC
CASSPAYNEQFF
>.|many|TRBJ2-1|TRBV11-2
TGTGCCAGCAGCTTAGTGAGTAGCTCCTACAATGAGCAGTTCTTC
CASSLVSSSYNEQFF
>.|many|TRBJ2-7|TRBV12-2
TGTGCAAGTCCCTGTGGGGACGTAAACTCCTACGAGCAGTACTTC
CASPCGDVNSYEQYF
>.|once|TRBJ2-1|TRBV20-1
TGCAGTGCTAGGGGGGGGCGATTCGAGGACAATGAGCAGTTCTTC
CSARGGRFEDNEQFF
>TRBD2|many|TRBJ2-3|TRBV7-9
TGTGCCAGCAGCTCGAGCGGGAGCGGCCCAGATACGCAGTATTTT
CASSSSGSGPDTQYF
>.|many|TRBJ1-2|TRBV3-1
TGTGCCAGCAGCCAAGGGACCGACCGAAGGCACACCTTC
CASSQGTDRRHTF
>.|many|TRBJ1-2|TRBV12-3/TRBV12-4
TGTGCCAGCAGTTTCCGGGGACGGGGCTACACCTTC
CASSFRGRGYTF